Presented here are 3 T cell receptor beta chains from one specimen sequenced in a study of blood T cell repertoires in COVID-19. Produced via immunoSEQ multiplex PCR; TCRdb's table is partial and in-frame only. The sample carries some 460,000 clones, 87% recorded once. The sequencing sample was made of PBMCs or T cells enriched from blood (not recorded which). The receptors come from a woman aged 18-30 years who had recovered from COVID-19.

This clone has only one observation. The gene calls are TRBV4-1 and TRBJ2-3; tentatively, D is TRBD1 (6 bases). Germline V gene lookup returns CDR1 MGHRA and CDR2 YSYEKL. Between the trimmed V and J ends, which lost 1 base and 2 bases, there was a span of 10 bases. CDR3 length equals 15 residues. CDR3 sequence reads: CASSQGTAITDTQYF. CDR3 coding DNA: TGCGCCAGCAGCCAAGGGACAGCGATCACAGATACGCAGTATTTT.

The chain couples TRBV5-3 to TRBJ1-6, with D hard to call. TRBV5-3 is treated as an ORF (open reading frame) with a function not yet certain. The CDR3 is 17 residues long. V was shortened by 3 bases and J by 7 bases, with 20 bases between the two germline ends. In DNA, the CDR3 is TGTGCCAGAAGCTCATCGGTGGGTACAAACGGGAATTCACCCCTCCACTTT. As protein: CARSSSVGTNGNSPLHF.

The genes are TRBV29-1 and TRBJ1-2; weak D call: TRBD1 (6 bases). The germline V and J ends were trimmed by 6 bases and 6 bases, with 20 bases remaining between them. CDR3 length equals 14 residues. The V gene's germline CDR1 is SQVTM and CDR2 ANQGSEA. The CDR3 protein is CSVNQGRGVDGYTF. The CDR3 DNA follows: TGCAGCGTCAATCAGGGGAGGGGGGTAGATGGCTACACCTTC.